This TCR beta chain was recorded in a study of T cells in Graves' hyperthyroidism and ophthalmopathy. Study-wide findings and caveats: Stable hyperthyroidism and ophthalmopathy were separated using 13 V-J signatures.

CDR1 and CDR2 from the germline V gene are SGHRS and YFSETQ. V was shortened by 3 bases and J by 8 bases, with 27 bases between the two germline ends. The CDR3 consists of 18 residues. RNA transcripts provided the source from which TCR beta CDR3 regions were amplified. Carried out on the TCR CDR3, a first-round RT-PCR used the HTBI primer set. A single record per CDR3 protein comes from TCRdb applying MiXCR to the multiplex PCR reads. The table includes under 800,000 distinct CDR3 sequences, around 13% detected once. Graves' hyperthyroidism is called stable when ophthalmopathy does not progress within 18 months. Criteria for exclusion of patients were uncontrolled infection, other autoimmune disease, pregnancy or lactation. Extraction of PBMCs used roughly 9.3 ml of fresh peripheral blood. With respect to this clonotype: Its cognate antigen is unknown. This could be a read error, since a much larger clone is one nucleotide away.

The gene calls are TRBV5-1 and TRBJ2-1; D is unresolved. The specimen was blood. This clonotype was sampled from a woman aged 18-29 years with Graves' hyperthyroidism. CDR3 in amino acids: CASSSRPRLGHPGDEQFF. The DNA of the CDR3 is TGCGCCAGCAGCTCCCGCCCTAGGCTAGGCCACCCTGGGGATGAGCAGTTCTTC.